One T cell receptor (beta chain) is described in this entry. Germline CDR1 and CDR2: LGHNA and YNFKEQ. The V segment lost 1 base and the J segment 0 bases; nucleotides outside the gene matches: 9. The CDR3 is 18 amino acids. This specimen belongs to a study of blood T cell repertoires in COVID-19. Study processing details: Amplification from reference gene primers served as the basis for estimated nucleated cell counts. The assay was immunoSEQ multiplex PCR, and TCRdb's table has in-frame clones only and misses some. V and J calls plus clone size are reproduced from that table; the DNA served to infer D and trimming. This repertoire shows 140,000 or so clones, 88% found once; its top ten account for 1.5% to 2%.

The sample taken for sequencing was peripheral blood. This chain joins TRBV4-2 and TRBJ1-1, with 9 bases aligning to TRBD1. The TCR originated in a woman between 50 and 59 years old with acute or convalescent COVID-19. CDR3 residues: CASSQVGTGTFMNTEAFF. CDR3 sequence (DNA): TGTGCCAGCAGCCAAGTGGGGACAGGGACCTTTATGAACACTGAAGCTTTCTTT.